The next 14 T cell receptor beta chains were all read from a single sample in a study of CD8+ T cells in alopecia areata. TCR sequencing used cDNA made by reverse transcription of extracted RNA. The table came from immunoSEQ multiplex PCR; TCRdb's copy has only in-frame clones and leaves some out. The top ten clones hold 9% to 15% of a sample with 90,000 to 130,000 clones, around three fifths of them seen once. Treatment of the sample: oral pan-JAK inhibitor, 5-10 mg twice daily. Sample: CD8+ T cells sorted from blood, taken at week 24, from a patient treated with tofacitinib. The receptors come from a human donor with alopecia areata.

This clone has just one count. The chain employs TRBV27 and TRBJ1-2, with 9 bases fitting TRBD1. The CDR3 contains 15 residues. The J segment lost 4 bases and the V segment lost 5 bases, leaving 8 bases of the junction unmatched. The germline gives CDR1 MNHEY, CDR2 SMNVEV (reference sequence). CDR3 sequence (DNA): TGTGCCAGCAGTACGCTGGACAGGGGAGCCTATGGCTACACCTTC. Its protein is CASSTLDRGAYGYTF.

The J gene is TRBJ2-5, the V gene TRBV10-2; D may match TRBD1 or TRBD2 (5 bases each). Germline-derived CDR1 and CDR2 are WSHSY and SAAADI. V gave up 3 bases and J gave up 5 bases, with 7 bases separating them. The CDR3 sequence is 12 residues long. CDR3 DNA: TGCGCCAGCAGTGACTGGGGGGAGACCCAGTACTTC. This gives the protein CASSDWGETQYF.

This clone has a handful of counts. The CDR3 loop reads CSVEAGTGANVLTF. CDR3 coding DNA: TGCAGCGTTGAGGCCGGGACCGGGGCCAACGTCCTGACTTTC. The chain carries TRBV29-1 and TRBJ2-6, with D perhaps given as TRBD1 or TRBD2 (5 bases each). Germline V CDR1 and CDR2: SQVTM, ANQGSEA. V lost 3 bases, J lost 4 bases, and 10 bases lay in between. The CDR3 runs 14 residues.

This chain uses TRBV10-3 with TRBJ2-7; unclear D gene. The CDR3 totals 15 residues. V was cut by 3 bases and J by 4 bases, with 16 bases left in between. Germline values: CDR1 ENHRY, CDR2 SYGVKD. CDR3 sequence reads: CAISENHSTPYEQYF. The CDR3 coding sequence is TGTGCCATCAGTGAAAACCACTCAACCCCTTACGAGCAGTACTTC.

The chain carries TRBV5-4 and TRBJ2-7; 12 bases align to TRBD1. The CDR3 runs 15 residues. In germline, CDR1 is SGHNT, CDR2 YYREEE (reference sequence). Losses at the gene ends were 2 bases for V and 2 bases for J; bases not matched to a gene: 2. Written as DNA, the CDR3 is TGTGCCAGCAGCTTCGGGACAGGGGGCCCCTACGAGCAGTACTTC. This sequence encodes CASSFGTGGPYEQYF.

The rearrangement links TRBV7-8 to TRBJ2-1, with D hard to call. This CDR3 comprises 13 residues. Germline values: CDR1 SGHVS, CDR2 FQNEAQ. The V and J ends lost 4 bases and 8 bases respectively, with 12 bases between them. The CDR3 region has the DNA TGTGCCAGCAGCTCCTCGCTTCCCCATGAGCAGTTCTTC. Protein product: CASSSSLPHEQFF.

Only a few counts were recorded for this clone. The identical CDR3 is also encoded by other nucleotide sequences in the sample. V gene TRBV29-1 combines with J gene TRBJ1-5; unclear D gene. The CDR3 sequence is 12 residues long. CDR1 SQVTM and CDR2 ANQGSEA come from the germline V gene. Trimming pared 6 bases from V and 2 bases from J, leaving 8 bases between. CDR3 bases: TGCAGCGTCGGCGGGGGCAATCAGCCCCAGCATTTT. It is translated as CSVGGGNQPQHF.

This clone was picked up a small number of times. J is TRBJ2-3 and V is TRBV10-3; D perhaps matches TRBD2 (5 bases). Germline CDR1 ENHRY, CDR2 SYGVKD. This CDR3 comprises 13 residues. V was pared by 0 bases and J by 6 bases, with 7 bases between. Here the CDR3 reads CAISESRADTQYF. The DNA for the CDR3 is TGTGCCATCAGTGAGTCGAGGGCGGATACGCAGTATTTT.

V is TRBV30 and J is TRBJ2-5; tentative D call: TRBD1 (6 bases). V was trimmed by 2 bases and J by 5 bases, leaving 18 bases between them. Per the germline V gene, CDR1 is GTSNPN and CDR2 is SVGIG (reference sequence). This CDR3 is built from 15 residues. The CDR3 region has the DNA TGTGCCTGGAGTCTCCCCTGGACAGTTGGCGAGACCCAGTACTTC. Translating it yields CAWSLPWTVGETQYF.

The gene calls are TRBV27 and TRBJ1-2, with 12 bases that match TRBD1. Germline V gives CDR1 MNHEY, CDR2 SMNVEV (reference sequence). The CDR3 is 14 residues long. Trimming at V came to 6 bases and at J to 4 bases, leaving 3 bases not matched to a gene. This CDR3 is CASRGQGAGYGYTF. The CDR3 nucleotides are TGTGCCAGCAGGGGACAGGGGGCAGGCTATGGCTACACCTTC.

This clone has more than one count but fewer than ten. J is TRBJ2-5 and V is TRBV4-3; 7 nucleotides agree with TRBD1. CDR1 is LGHNA and CDR2 is YSLEER in the germline V gene. Germline trimming cut 4 bases from V and 3 bases from J; bases unmatched to any gene: 2. This CDR3 is 13 amino acids long. This CDR3 is CASSPDREETQYF. The CDR3 region has the DNA TGCGCCAGCAGCCCCGACAGGGAAGAGACCCAGTACTTC.

The rearrangement uses TRBV7-9 and TRBJ1-2; D possibly corresponds to TRBD1 (5 bases). The CDR3 spans 15 residues. The V end was cut by 4 bases, the J end by 4 bases, with 16 bases between. Germline values: CDR1 SEHNR, CDR2 FQNEAQ (reference sequence). CDR3 in amino acids: CASSSSGGMVYGYTF. CDR3 bases: TGTGCCAGCAGCTCCTCGGGGGGGATGGTCTATGGCTACACCTTC.

This sequence joins TRBV4-1 and TRBJ2-2, with TRBD2 identical over 9 bases. The V segment lost 3 bases and the J segment 3 bases; nucleotides outside the gene matches: 2. This CDR3 comprises 15 residues. CDR1 is MGHRA, CDR2 YSYEKL, per germline. CDR3 amino acids: CASSQRGGYTGELFF. CDR3 sequence (DNA): TGCGCCAGCAGCCAGCGGGGGGGTTACACCGGGGAGCTGTTTTTT.

The chain combines TRBV5-4 with TRBJ1-4; D perhaps matches TRBD1 (5 bases). From germline, CDR1 is SGHNT and CDR2 YYREEE (reference sequence). Deletions cut 0 bases from V and 4 bases from J, with 7 bases between. CDR3 size: 14 residues. Here the CDR3 DNA reads TGTGCCAGCAGCTTGGGACAGCTTAATGAAAAACTGTTTTTT. Encoded protein: CASSLGQLNEKLFF.